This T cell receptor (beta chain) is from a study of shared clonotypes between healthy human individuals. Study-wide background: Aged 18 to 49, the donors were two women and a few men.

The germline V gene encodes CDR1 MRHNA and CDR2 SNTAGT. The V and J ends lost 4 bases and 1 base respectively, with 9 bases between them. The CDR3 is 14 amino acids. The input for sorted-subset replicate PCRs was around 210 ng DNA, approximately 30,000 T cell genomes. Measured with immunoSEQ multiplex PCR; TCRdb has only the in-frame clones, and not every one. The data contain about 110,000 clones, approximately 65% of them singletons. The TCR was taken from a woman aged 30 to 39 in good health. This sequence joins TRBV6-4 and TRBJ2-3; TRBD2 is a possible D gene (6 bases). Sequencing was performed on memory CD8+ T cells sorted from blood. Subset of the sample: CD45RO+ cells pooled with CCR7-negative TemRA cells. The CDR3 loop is CASSAGLGTDTQYF. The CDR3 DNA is TGTGCCAGCAGTGCGGGACTCGGCACAGATACGCAGTATTTT.